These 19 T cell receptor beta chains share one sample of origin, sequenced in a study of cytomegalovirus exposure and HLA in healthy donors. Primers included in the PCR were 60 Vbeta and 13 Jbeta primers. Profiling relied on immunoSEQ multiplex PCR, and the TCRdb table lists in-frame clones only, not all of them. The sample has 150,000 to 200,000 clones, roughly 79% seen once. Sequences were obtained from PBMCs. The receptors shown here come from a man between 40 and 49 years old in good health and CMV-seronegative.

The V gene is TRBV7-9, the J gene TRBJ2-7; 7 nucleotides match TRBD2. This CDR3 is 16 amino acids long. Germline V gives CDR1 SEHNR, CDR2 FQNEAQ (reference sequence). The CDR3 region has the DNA TGTTCCAGCAGCTTACCCCTGGCGGGAGTTTCCTACGAGCAGTACGTC. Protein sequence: CSSSLPLAGVSYEQYV.

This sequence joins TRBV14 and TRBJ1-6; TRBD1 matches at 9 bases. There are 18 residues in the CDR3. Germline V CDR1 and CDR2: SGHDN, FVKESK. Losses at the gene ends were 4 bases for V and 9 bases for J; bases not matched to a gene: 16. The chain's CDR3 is CASSRRGATGGLASPLHF. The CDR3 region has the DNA TGTGCCAGCAGCCGCCGGGGTGCGACAGGGGGTTTGGCTTCACCCCTCCACTTT.

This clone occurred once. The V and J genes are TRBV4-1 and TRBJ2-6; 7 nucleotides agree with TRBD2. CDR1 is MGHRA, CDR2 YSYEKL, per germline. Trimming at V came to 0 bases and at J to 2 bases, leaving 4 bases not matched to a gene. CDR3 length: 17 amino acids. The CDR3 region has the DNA TGCGCCAGCAGCCAAGATTGGGAGGGTGCTGGGGCCAACGTCCTGACTTTC. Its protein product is CASSQDWEGAGANVLTF.

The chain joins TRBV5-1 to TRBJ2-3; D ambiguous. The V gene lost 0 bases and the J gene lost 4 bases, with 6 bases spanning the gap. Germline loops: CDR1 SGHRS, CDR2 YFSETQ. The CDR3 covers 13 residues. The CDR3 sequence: CASSLVSADTQYF. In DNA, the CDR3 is TGCGCCAGCAGCTTGGTATCGGCAGATACGCAGTATTTT.

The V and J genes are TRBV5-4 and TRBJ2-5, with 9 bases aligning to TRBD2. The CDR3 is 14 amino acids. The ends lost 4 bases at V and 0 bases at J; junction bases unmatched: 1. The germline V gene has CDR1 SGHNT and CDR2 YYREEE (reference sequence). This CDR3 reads CASSIAGDQETQYF. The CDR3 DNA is TGTGCCAGCAGCATAGCGGGGGACCAAGAGACCCAGTACTTC.

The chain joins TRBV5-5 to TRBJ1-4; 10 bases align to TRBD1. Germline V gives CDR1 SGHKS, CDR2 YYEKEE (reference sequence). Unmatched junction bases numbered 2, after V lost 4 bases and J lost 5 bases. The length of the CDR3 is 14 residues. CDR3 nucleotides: TGTGCCAGCAGCCGGGGACAGGGGAATGAAAAACTGTTTTTT. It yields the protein CASSRGQGNEKLFF.

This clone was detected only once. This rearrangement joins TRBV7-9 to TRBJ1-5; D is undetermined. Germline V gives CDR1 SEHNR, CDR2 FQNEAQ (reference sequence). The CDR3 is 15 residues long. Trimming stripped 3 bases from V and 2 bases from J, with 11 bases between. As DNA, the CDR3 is TGTGCCAGCAGCTTGACCTCGGGTGGCAATCAGCCCCAGCATTTT. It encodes CASSLTSGGNQPQHF.

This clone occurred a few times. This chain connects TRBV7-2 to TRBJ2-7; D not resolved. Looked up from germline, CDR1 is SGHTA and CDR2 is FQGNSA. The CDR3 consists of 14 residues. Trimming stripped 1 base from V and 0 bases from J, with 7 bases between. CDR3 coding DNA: TGTGCCAGCAGCTTAGGGCGGAACTCCTACGAGCAGTACGTC. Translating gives CASSLGRNSYEQYV.

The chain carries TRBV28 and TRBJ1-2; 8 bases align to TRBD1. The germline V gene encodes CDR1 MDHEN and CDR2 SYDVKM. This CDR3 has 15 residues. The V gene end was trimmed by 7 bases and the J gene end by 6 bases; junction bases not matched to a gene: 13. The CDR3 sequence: CASTPRGTGANGYTF. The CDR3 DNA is TGTGCCAGCACCCCCAGGGGGACAGGAGCGAATGGCTACACCTTC.

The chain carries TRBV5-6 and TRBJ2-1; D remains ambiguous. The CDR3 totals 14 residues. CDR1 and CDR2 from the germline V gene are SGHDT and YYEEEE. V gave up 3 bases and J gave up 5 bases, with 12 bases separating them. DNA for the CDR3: TGTGCCAGCAGCTCCCCGCGGTTAAACAATGAGCAGTTCTTC. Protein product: CASSSPRLNNEQFF.

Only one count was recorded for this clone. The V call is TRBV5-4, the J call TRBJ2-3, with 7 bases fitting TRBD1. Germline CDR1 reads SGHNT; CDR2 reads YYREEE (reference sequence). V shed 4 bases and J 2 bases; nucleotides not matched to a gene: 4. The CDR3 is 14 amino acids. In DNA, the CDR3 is TGTGCCAGCAGCCCGGGACAGAACACAGATACGCAGTATTTT. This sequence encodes CASSPGQNTDTQYF.

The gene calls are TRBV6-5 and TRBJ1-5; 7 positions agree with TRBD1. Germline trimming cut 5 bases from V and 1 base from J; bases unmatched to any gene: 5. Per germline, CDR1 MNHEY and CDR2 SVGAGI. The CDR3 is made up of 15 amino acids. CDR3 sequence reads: CASSPGQYSNQPQHF. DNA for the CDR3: TGTGCCAGCAGTCCGGGACAGTACAGCAATCAGCCCCAGCATTTT.

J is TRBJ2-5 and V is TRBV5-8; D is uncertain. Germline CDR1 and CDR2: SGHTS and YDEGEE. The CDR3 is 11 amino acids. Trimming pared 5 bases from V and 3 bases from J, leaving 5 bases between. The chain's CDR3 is CASSFEETQYF. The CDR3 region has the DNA TGTGCCAGCAGTTTCGAAGAGACCCAGTACTTC. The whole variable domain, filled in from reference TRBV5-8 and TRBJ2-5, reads EAGVTQSPTHLIKTRGQQATLRCSPISGHTSVYWYQQALGLGLQFLLWYDEGEERNRGNFPPRFSGRQFPNYSSELNVNALELEDSALYLCASSFEETQYFGPGTRLLVL.

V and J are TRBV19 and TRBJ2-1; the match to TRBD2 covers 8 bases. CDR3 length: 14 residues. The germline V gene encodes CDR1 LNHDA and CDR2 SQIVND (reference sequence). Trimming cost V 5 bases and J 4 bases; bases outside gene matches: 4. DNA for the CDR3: TGTGCCAGTAGTGGCGGGAGGCTTTACAATGAGCAGTTCTTC. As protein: CASSGGRLYNEQFF. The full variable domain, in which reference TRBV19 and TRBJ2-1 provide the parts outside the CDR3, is DGGITQSPKYLFRKEGQNVTLSCEQNLNHDAMYWYRQDPGQGLRLIYYSQIVNDFQKGDIAEGYSVSREKKESFPLTVTSAQKNPTAFYLCASSGGRLYNEQFFGPGTRLTVL.

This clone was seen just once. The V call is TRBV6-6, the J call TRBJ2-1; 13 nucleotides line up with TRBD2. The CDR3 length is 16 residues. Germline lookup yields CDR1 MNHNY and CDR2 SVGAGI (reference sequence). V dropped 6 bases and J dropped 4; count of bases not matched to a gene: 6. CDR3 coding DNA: TGTGCCAGCAGCCTTGGACTAGCGGGAGATTACAATGAGCAGTTCTTC. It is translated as CASSLGLAGDYNEQFF.

The CDR3 nucleotides are TGTGCCAGCAGTTTTCCCTCACACCTCACTAGCAGCGATGAGCAGTTCTTC. It codes for CASSFPSHLTSSDEQFF. This chain uses TRBV28 with TRBJ2-1, with D tentatively TRBD2 (6 bases). CDR1 and CDR2 from the germline V gene are MDHEN and SYDVKM. V dropped 3 bases and J dropped 8 bases, with 23 bases sitting between them. The CDR3 is 17 residues long.

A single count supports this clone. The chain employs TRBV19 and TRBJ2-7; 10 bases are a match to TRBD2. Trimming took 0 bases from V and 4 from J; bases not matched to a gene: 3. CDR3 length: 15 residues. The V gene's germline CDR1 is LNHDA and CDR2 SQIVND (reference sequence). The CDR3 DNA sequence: TGTGCCAGTAGTATAGAGGCTAGCGGGAGTTACGAGCAGTACTTC. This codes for CASSIEASGSYEQYF. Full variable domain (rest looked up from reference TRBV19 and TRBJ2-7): DGGITQSPKYLFRKEGQNVTLSCEQNLNHDAMYWYRQDPGQGLRLIYYSQIVNDFQKGDIAEGYSVSREKKESFPLTVTSAQKNPTAFYLCASSIEASGSYEQYFGPGTRLTVT.

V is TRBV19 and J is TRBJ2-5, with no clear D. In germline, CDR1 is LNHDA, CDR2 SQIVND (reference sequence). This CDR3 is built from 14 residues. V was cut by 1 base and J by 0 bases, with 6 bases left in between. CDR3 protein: CASSIAEYQETQYF. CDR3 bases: TGTGCCAGTAGTATAGCCGAGTACCAAGAGACCCAGTACTTC.

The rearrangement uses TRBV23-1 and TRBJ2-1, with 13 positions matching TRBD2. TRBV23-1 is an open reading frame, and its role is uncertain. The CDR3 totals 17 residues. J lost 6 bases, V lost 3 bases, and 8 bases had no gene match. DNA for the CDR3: TGCGCCAGCAGTCATTTCACTAGCGGGAGGGATAGCAATGAGCAGTTCTTC. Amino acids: CASSHFTSGRDSNEQFF.